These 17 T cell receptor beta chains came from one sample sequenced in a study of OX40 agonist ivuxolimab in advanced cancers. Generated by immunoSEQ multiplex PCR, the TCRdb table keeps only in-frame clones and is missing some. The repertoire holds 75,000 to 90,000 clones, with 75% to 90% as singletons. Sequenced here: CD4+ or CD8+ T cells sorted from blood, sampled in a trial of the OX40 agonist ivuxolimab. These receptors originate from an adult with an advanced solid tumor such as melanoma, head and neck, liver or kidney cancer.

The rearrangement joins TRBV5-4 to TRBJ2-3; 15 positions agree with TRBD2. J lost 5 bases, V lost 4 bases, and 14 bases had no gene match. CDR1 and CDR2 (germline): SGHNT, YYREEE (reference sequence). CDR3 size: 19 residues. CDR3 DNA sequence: TGTGCCAGCAGCAGCGGACTAAACGGACTAGCGGGGGGGCAAGATACGCAGTATTTT. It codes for CASSSGLNGLAGGQDTQYF. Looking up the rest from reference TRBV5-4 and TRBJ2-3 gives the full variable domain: ETGVTQSPTHLIKTRGQQVTLRCSSQSGHNTVSWYQQALGQGPQFIFQYYREEENGRGNFPPRFSGLQFPNYSSELNVNALELDDSALYLCASSSGLNGLAGGQDTQYFGPGTRLTVL.

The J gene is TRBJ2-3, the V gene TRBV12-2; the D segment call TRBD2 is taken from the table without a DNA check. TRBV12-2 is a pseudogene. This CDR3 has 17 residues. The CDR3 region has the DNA TGTGCAAGTCGCTCAAGTCGACTAGCGGACTACACAGATACGCAGTATTTT. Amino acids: CASRSSRLADYTDTQYF.

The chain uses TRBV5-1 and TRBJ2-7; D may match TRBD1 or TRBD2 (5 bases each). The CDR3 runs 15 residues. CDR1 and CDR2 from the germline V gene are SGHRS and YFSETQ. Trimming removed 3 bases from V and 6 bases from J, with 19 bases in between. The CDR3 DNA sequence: TGCGCCAGCAGCTCGAGGGCGACAGAAGATTCCGAGCAGTACTTC. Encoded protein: CASSSRATEDSEQYF.

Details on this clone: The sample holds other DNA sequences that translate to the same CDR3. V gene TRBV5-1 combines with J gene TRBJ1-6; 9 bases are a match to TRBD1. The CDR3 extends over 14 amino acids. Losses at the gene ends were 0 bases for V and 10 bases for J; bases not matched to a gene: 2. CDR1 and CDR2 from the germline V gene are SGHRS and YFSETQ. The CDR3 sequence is CASSLDRGQSPLHF. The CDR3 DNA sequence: TGCGCCAGCAGCTTGGACAGGGGGCAGTCACCCCTCCACTTT.

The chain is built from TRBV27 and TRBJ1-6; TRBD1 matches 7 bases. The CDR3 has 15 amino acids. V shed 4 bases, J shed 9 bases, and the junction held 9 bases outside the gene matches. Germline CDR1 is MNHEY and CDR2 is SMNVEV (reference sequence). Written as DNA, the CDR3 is TGTGCCAGCAGTTCGTTCCGGCAGGGGGGTTCACCCCTCCACTTT. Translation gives CASSSFRQGGSPLHF.

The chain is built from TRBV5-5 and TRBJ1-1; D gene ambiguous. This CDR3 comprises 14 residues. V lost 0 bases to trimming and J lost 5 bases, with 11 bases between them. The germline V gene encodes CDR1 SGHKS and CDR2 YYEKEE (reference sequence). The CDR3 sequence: CASSLDPGRTEAFF. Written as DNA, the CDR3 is TGTGCCAGCAGCTTGGATCCGGGTAGGACTGAAGCTTTCTTT.

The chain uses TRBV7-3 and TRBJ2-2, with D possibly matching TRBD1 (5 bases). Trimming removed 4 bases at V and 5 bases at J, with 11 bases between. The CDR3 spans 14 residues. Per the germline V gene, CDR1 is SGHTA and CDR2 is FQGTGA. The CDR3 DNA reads TGTGCCAGCAGCTGGGCCCCAGGGACCGGGGAGCTGTTTTTT. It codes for CASSWAPGTGELFF.

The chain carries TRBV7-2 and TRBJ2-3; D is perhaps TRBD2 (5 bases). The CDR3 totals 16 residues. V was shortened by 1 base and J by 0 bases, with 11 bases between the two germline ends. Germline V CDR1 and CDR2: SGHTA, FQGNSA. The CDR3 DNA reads TGTGCCAGCAGCTTAGAAGGGCGGACTAGCACAGATACGCAGTATTTT. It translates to CASSLEGRTSTDTQYF.

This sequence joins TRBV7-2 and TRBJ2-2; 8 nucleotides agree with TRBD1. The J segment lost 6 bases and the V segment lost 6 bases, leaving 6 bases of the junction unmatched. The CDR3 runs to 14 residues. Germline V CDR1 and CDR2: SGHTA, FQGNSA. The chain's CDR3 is CASSWGQVAGELFF. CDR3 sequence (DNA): TGTGCCAGCAGTTGGGGACAGGTAGCCGGGGAGCTGTTTTTT.

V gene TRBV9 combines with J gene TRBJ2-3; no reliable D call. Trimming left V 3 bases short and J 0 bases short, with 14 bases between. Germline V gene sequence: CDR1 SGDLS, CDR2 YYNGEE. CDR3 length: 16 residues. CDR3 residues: CASSGPPTGSTDTQYF. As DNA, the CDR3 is TGTGCCAGCAGCGGCCCCCCAACCGGAAGCACAGATACGCAGTATTTT.

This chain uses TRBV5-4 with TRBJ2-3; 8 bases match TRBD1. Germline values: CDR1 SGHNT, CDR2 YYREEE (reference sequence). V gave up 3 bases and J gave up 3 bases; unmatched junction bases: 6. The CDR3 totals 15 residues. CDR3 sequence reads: CASSSGQGGTDTQYF. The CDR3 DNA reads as TGTGCCAGCAGCTCCGGACAGGGAGGAACAGATACGCAGTATTTT.

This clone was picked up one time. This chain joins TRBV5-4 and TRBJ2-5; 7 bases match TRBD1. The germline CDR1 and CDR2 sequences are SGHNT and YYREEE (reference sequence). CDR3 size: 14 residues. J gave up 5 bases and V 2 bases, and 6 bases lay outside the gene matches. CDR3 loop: CASSFQGGGETQYF. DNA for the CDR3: TGTGCCAGCAGCTTTCAAGGGGGCGGGGAGACCCAGTACTTC.

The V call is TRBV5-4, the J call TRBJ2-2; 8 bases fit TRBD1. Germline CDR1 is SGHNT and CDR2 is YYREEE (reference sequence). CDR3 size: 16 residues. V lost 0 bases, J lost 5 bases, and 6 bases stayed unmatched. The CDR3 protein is CASSLDSQGATGELFF. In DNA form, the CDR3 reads TGTGCCAGCAGCTTGGATTCCCAGGGGGCTACCGGGGAGCTGTTTTTT.

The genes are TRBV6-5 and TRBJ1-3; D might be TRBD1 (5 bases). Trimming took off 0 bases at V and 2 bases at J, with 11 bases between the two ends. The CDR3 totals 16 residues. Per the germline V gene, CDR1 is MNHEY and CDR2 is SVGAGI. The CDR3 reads CASSYSGWDPGNTIYF. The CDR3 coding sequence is TGTGCCAGCAGTTACTCAGGTTGGGACCCTGGAAACACCATATATTTT.

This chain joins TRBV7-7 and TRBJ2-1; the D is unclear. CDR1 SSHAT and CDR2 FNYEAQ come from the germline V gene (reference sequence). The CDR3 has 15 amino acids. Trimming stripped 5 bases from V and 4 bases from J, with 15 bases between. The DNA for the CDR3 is TGTGCCAGCAGCCCTGTTTCAGGTTCTTACAATGAGCAGTTCTTC. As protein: CASSPVSGSYNEQFF.

CDR3 region: CASSLVRFLSGANVLTF. CDR3 sequence (DNA): TGTGCCAGCAGCTTAGTCCGGTTCCTCTCTGGGGCCAACGTCCTGACTTTC. V usage is TRBV7-2 and J usage is TRBJ2-6; no clear D gene. Trimming removed 1 base at V and 0 bases at J, with 10 bases between. CDR3 length equals 17 residues. Germline assignment: CDR1 SGHTA and CDR2 FQGNSA.

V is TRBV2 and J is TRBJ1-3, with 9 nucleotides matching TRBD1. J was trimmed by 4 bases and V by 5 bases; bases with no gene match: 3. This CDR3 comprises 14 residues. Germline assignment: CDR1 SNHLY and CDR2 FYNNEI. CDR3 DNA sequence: TGTGCCAGCAGTCCCGACAGGGGGGGAAACACCATATATTTT. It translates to CASSPDRGGNTIYF.